A single sample gave rise to the 16 T cell receptor beta chains below, sequenced in a study of T cell changes during pregnancy in multiple sclerosis. TCRdb's table, derived via immunoSEQ multiplex PCR, lists solely in-frame clones and lacks some. This sample yields about 55,000 clones, of which 94% are seen a single time; about 3% belongs to the top ten. The starting material was CD8+ T cells from peripheral blood mononuclear cells, obtained in the third trimester of pregnancy. The receptors were sampled from a female donor with multiple sclerosis, enrolled in a pregnancy study.

This chain links TRBV7-2 with TRBJ2-7; no clear D gene. Germline CDR1 is SGHTA and CDR2 is FQGNSA. V was shortened by 2 bases and J by 0 bases, with 5 bases between the two germline ends. This CDR3 contains 13 residues. The CDR3 protein is CASSLSSSYEQYF. The CDR3 region has the DNA TGTGCCAGCAGCTTATCGAGCTCCTACGAGCAGTACTTC.

The J gene is TRBJ2-1, the V gene TRBV9; maybe TRBD2 (5 bases). Trimming shortened V by 1 base and J by 0 bases, and 14 bases separated the two germline ends. The CDR3 is made up of 17 amino acids. Germline CDR1 reads SGDLS; CDR2 reads YYNGEE. CDR3 loop: CASSVRPADSSYNEQFF. Written as DNA, the CDR3 is TGTGCCAGCAGCGTACGCCCAGCGGATAGCTCCTACAATGAGCAGTTCTTC.

The chain combines TRBV28 with TRBJ2-7; perhaps TRBD1 as D (6 bases). Looked up from germline, CDR1 is MDHEN and CDR2 is SYDVKM. The CDR3 has 15 residues. Trimming took off 2 bases at V and 4 bases at J, with 15 bases between the two ends. The CDR3 DNA reads as TGTGCCAGCAGTTTAGGTGCCAGGGGAACTTACGAGCAGTACTTC. It translates to CASSLGARGTYEQYF.

The gene calls are TRBV27 and TRBJ2-1; 10 positions match TRBD1. The V and J ends lost 6 bases and 4 bases, in that order; junction bases with no gene match: 9. CDR1 and CDR2 (germline): MNHEY, SMNVEV (reference sequence). CDR3 length: 16 residues. The CDR3 loop is CASSPMGDRGYNEQFF. The DNA for the CDR3 is TGTGCCAGCAGCCCAATGGGGGACAGGGGATACAATGAGCAGTTCTTC.

The genes are TRBV9 and TRBJ1-1; unclear D gene. There are 13 residues in the CDR3. Trimming pared 2 bases from V and 5 bases from J, leaving 10 bases between. The germline CDR1 and CDR2 sequences are SGDLS and YYNGEE. The CDR3 DNA reads as TGTGCCAGCAGCGTCGGAGGGTCGACTGAAGCTTTCTTT. As protein: CASSVGGSTEAFF.

The genes are TRBV7-6 and TRBJ2-7; 7 bases match TRBD2. Looked up from germline, CDR1 is SGHVS and CDR2 is FNYEAQ. The CDR3 has 15 residues. Trimming removed 5 bases from V and 2 bases from J; junction bases left unmatched: 9. CDR3 loop: CASSIGGTTAYEQYF. CDR3 nucleotides: TGTGCCAGCAGCATAGGTGGGACTACTGCCTACGAGCAGTACTTC.

This clone has only a few counts. The genes are TRBV4-1 and TRBJ2-7; 13 bases align to TRBD2. Per germline, CDR1 MGHRA and CDR2 YSYEKL. V shed 3 bases, J shed 1 base, and the junction held 3 bases outside the gene matches. This CDR3 has 16 amino acids. The chain's CDR3 is CASSQKLAGGSYEQYF. The CDR3 DNA reads TGCGCCAGCAGCCAGAAACTAGCGGGAGGGTCCTACGAGCAGTACTTC.

The CDR3, as DNA: TGTGCCAGCAGTTCCAGGGTTGGTCAGCCCCAGCATTTT. Translation gives CASSSRVGQPQHF. The gene calls are TRBV27 and TRBJ1-5, with a tentative D call TRBD1 (5 bases). The CDR3 is 13 amino acids. The V end was cut by 4 bases, the J end by 6 bases, with 10 bases between. Germline V lookup: CDR1 MNHEY, CDR2 SMNVEV (reference sequence).

The J gene is TRBJ2-3, the V gene TRBV5-5; TRBD2 agrees at 9 bases. The CDR3 loop spans 17 amino acids. Germline V gene sequence: CDR1 SGHKS, CDR2 YYEKEE (reference sequence). The V and J ends lost 5 bases and 2 bases, in that order; junction bases with no gene match: 12. CDR3: CASSTSGPPLLTDTQYF. CDR3 DNA: TGTGCCAGCAGTACTAGCGGGCCTCCCTTACTCACAGATACGCAGTATTTT.

As DNA, the CDR3 is TGTGCCAGCAGCTTGGAGGGAGGCAATCAGCCCCAGCATTTT. Amino acids: CASSLEGGNQPQHF. The gene calls are TRBV5-4 and TRBJ1-5; no definite D call. V lost 0 bases and J lost 2, with 6 bases in between. The V gene's germline CDR1 is SGHNT and CDR2 YYREEE (reference sequence). This CDR3 has 14 amino acids.

V is TRBV4-3 and J is TRBJ2-2, with 8 nucleotides matching TRBD2. From germline, CDR1 is LGHNA and CDR2 YSLEER. With 0 bases clipped from V and 6 bases from J, the junction kept 6 bases outside the gene matches. The CDR3 spans 16 residues. Written as DNA, the CDR3 is TGCGCCAGCAGCCAAGATGCGGGGGGCGGTGCCGGGGAGCTGTTTTTT. Amino acid sequence: CASSQDAGGGAGELFF.

J is TRBJ1-1 and V is TRBV27; no firm D call. Germline CDR1 reads MNHEY; CDR2 reads SMNVEV (reference sequence). V was pared by 4 bases and J by 1 base, with 7 bases between. There are 13 residues in the CDR3. CDR3 bases: TGTGCCAGCAGTTGGGCACCGAACACTGAAGCTTTCTTT. Amino acid sequence: CASSWAPNTEAFF.

V usage is TRBV7-8 and J usage is TRBJ1-5, with 7 bases lining up with TRBD1. The CDR3 has 18 residues. The trim removed 5 bases at V and 5 bases at J, leaving 18 bases unmatched. Germline V CDR1 and CDR2: SGHVS, FQNEAQ. The CDR3 is CASSTSLEMTGLHQPQHF. CDR3 sequence (DNA): TGTGCCAGCAGCACCAGTTTGGAAATGACAGGGCTCCATCAGCCCCAGCATTTT. The variable domain in full, with the rest retrieved from reference TRBV7-8 and TRBJ1-5, is GAGVSQSPRYKVAKRGQDVALRCDPISGHVSLFWYQQALGQGPEFLTYFQNEAQLDKSGLPSDRFFAERPEGSVSTLKIQRTQQEDSAVYLCASSTSLEMTGLHQPQHFGDGTRLSIL.

This clone was counted a single time. This chain links TRBV27 with TRBJ1-5; D is ambiguous. Germline CDR1 and CDR2: MNHEY and SMNVEV (reference sequence). V lost 3 bases and J lost 4, with 4 bases in between. The CDR3 consists of 12 residues. This chain's CDR3 is CASSFLNQPQHF. CDR3 bases: TGTGCCAGCAGTTTCCTTAATCAGCCCCAGCATTTT.

The chain combines TRBV2 with TRBJ2-1; 12 nucleotides line up with TRBD2. The germline CDR1 and CDR2 sequences are SNHLY and FYNNEI. V lost 10 bases and J lost 2; bases outside the gene matches: 15. The CDR3 has 18 residues. The CDR3 sequence: CATPGTSGSQGPYNEQFF. The CDR3 bases are TGTGCCACCCCCGGGACTAGCGGGTCTCAGGGTCCCTACAATGAGCAGTTCTTC.

The V call is TRBV9, the J call TRBJ2-3, with D possibly matching TRBD2 (6 bases). V shed 4 bases and J shed 5 bases, with 20 bases lying between them. CDR1 and CDR2 from the germline V gene are SGDLS and YYNGEE. CDR3 size: 16 residues. The CDR3 DNA is TGTGCCAGCAGCCGAGAGGGTTCGGGAGTGGGAGATACGCAGTATTTT. Its translation is CASSREGSGVGDTQYF.